This entry lists 15 T cell receptor beta chains sequenced from one sample in a study of blood T cell repertoires in COVID-19 (dated by TCRdb to 2020 to 2021). Libraries were built with the immunoSEQ multiplex PCR assay. TCRdb carries this immuneACCESS record with in-frame sequences only. Its versions omit some clonotypes, under half of them owing to an unresolved V gene in the studies checked, with the rest unexplained. The sample contains 350,000 to 450,000 clones, nearly 90% of them found a single time. Of the sample, 1.7% falls within the top ten clones. The source material was PBMCs or T cells enriched from blood (not recorded which). The receptor source for this set is a woman in her 30s who had recovered from COVID-19.

The chain recombines TRBV7-8 with TRBJ2-5; perhaps TRBD2 as D (5 bases). CDR3 length: 14 residues. CDR1 is SGHVS and CDR2 is FQNEAQ in the germline V gene. Trimming shortened V by 5 bases and J by 1 base, and 11 bases separated the two germline ends. The CDR3 bases are TGTGCCAGCAGCCCAAAGGAGGTCCAAGAGACCCAGTACTTC. As protein: CASSPKEVQETQYF.

The rearrangement links TRBV6-5 to TRBJ2-7; D is possibly TRBD1 (8 bases). Trimming shortened V by 0 bases and J by 2 bases, and 14 bases separated the two germline ends. This CDR3 is 16 amino acids long. Germline loops: CDR1 MNHEY, CDR2 SVGAGI. The CDR3 region is CASSYSTGEGTYEQYF. In DNA form, the CDR3 reads TGTGCCAGCAGTTACTCGACAGGGGAGGGGACCTACGAGCAGTACTTC.

The J gene is TRBJ2-2, the V gene TRBV19; 8 bases match TRBD2. The CDR3 totals 14 residues. CDR1 and CDR2 from the germline V gene are LNHDA and SQIVND (reference sequence). With 7 bases clipped from V and 9 bases from J, the junction kept 10 bases outside the gene matches. The CDR3 is CASKSGGQPWELFF. As DNA, the CDR3 is TGTGCCAGTAAGAGCGGGGGCCAACCGTGGGAGCTGTTTTTT.

The chain links TRBV28 to TRBJ1-1; D unresolved. Germline CDR1 and CDR2: MDHEN and SYDVKM. The CDR3 covers 12 residues. V was shortened by 3 bases and J by 7 bases, with 9 bases between the two germline ends. CDR3 in DNA: TGTGCCAGCAGTTTCTATCCCGGTGAAGCTTTCTTT. As protein: CASSFYPGEAFF.

The V call is TRBV24-1, the J call TRBJ2-3, with D possibly matching TRBD1 (6 bases). The germline V and J ends were trimmed by 10 bases and 1 base, with 8 bases remaining between them. The CDR3 contains 12 residues. Germline loops: CDR1 KGHDR, CDR2 SFDVKD. The CDR3 is CATEGGTDTQYF. The CDR3 region has the DNA TGTGCCACAGAGGGGGGCACAGATACGCAGTATTTT.

The chain recombines TRBV5-1 with TRBJ2-5; D remains ambiguous. V was pared by 2 bases and J by 5 bases, with 10 bases between. Looked up from germline, CDR1 is SGHRS and CDR2 is YFSETQ. The CDR3 sequence is 13 residues long. CDR3 in amino acids: CASSFSELETQYF. As DNA, the CDR3 is TGCGCCAGCAGCTTTTCCGAACTGGAGACCCAGTACTTC. Supplemented by reference TRBV5-1 and TRBJ2-5, the full variable domain reads KAGVTQTPRYLIKTRGQQVTLSCSPISGHRSVSWYQQTPGQGLQFLFEYFSETQRNKGNFPGRFSGRQFSNSRSEMNVSTLELGDSALYLCASSFSELETQYFGPGTRLLVL.

The J gene is TRBJ1-5, the V gene TRBV11-1; D might be TRBD1 (5 bases). Germline V gives CDR1 SGHAT, CDR2 FQDESV (reference sequence). V was pared by 2 bases and J by 7 bases, with 9 bases between. The CDR3 has 13 amino acids. The CDR3 protein is CASSLWWGQPQHF. In DNA form, the CDR3 reads TGTGCCAGCAGCTTATGGTGGGGCCAGCCCCAGCATTTT. Variable domain in full (rest from reference TRBV11-1 and TRBJ1-5): EAEVAQSPRYKITEKSQAVAFWCDPISGHATLYWYRQILGQGPELLVQFQDESVVDDSQLPKDRFSAERLKGVDSTLKIQPAELGDSAMYLCASSLWWGQPQHFGDGTRLSIL.

The chain links TRBV6-5 to TRBJ2-3; 9 bases align to TRBD2. The CDR3 runs 15 residues. Germline CDR1 reads MNHEY; CDR2 reads SVGAGI. V lost 6 bases, J lost 2 bases, and 6 bases stayed unmatched. The CDR3 is CASRLSGGSTDTQYF. The CDR3 DNA follows: TGTGCCAGCAGACTCAGCGGGGGGTCCACAGATACGCAGTATTTT.

This clone was observed a few times. The J gene is TRBJ1-2, the V gene TRBV28, with D maybe TRBD1 (5 bases). This CDR3 is 17 amino acids long. Trimming took off 5 bases at V and 4 bases at J, with 23 bases between the two ends. Germline-derived CDR1 and CDR2 are MDHEN and SYDVKM. DNA of the CDR3: TGTGCCAGCAGTCCTTTCCCCCCGGGACGGAGGGGCTATGGCTACACCTTC. This translates into CASSPFPPGRRGYGYTF.

The J gene is TRBJ2-4, the V gene TRBV7-2; TRBD1 matches 7 bases. After removal of 5 bases from V and 3 bases from J, the junction contained 7 bases not matched to a gene. Germline values: CDR1 SGHTA, CDR2 FQGNSA. The CDR3 runs to 15 residues. CDR3 coding DNA: TGTGCCAGCAGCGTGGGACAGTGGGGCAAAAACATTCAGTACTTC. It translates to CASSVGQWGKNIQYF.

V usage is TRBV24-1 and J usage is TRBJ1-1; D not resolved. Trimming removed 7 bases from V and 1 base from J, with 9 bases in between. The CDR3 is 13 residues long. The V gene's germline CDR1 is KGHDR and CDR2 SFDVKD. The CDR3 DNA is TGTGCCACCAGGAGGAGGGAGAACACTGAAGCTTTCTTT. This gives the protein CATRRRENTEAFF.

Concerning this clone itself: The junction does not match germline at one end; this may be a read error. The chain recombines TRBV12-3 or TRBV12-4 with TRBJ2-1, with TRBD1 identical over 8 bases. The CDR3 loop spans 12 amino acids. In DNA, the CDR3 is TGTGCCAGCAGTTTGTCCAGGGGGCGTATGCTCTTC. Its protein is CASSLSRGRMLF.

V gene TRBV7-8 combines with J gene TRBJ1-4; D perhaps matches TRBD1 (6 bases). Trimming removed 0 bases from V and 2 bases from J, with 16 bases in between. Per germline, CDR1 SGHVS and CDR2 FQNEAQ. The CDR3 has 18 residues. CDR3 loop: CASSLAPTGLSTNEKLFF. CDR3 nucleotide sequence: TGTGCCAGCAGCTTAGCACCAACAGGGTTGTCGACTAATGAAAAACTGTTTTTT. The full variable domain, with the rest looked up from reference TRBV7-8 and TRBJ1-4, is GAGVSQSPRYKVAKRGQDVALRCDPISGHVSLFWYQQALGQGPEFLTYFQNEAQLDKSGLPSDRFFAERPEGSVSTLKIQRTQQEDSAVYLCASSLAPTGLSTNEKLFFGSGTQLSVL.

This sequence joins TRBV24-1 and TRBJ1-2; D perhaps matches TRBD1 (6 bases). The CDR3 has 13 residues. CDR1 and CDR2 (germline): KGHDR, SFDVKD. Trimming pared 4 bases from V and 2 bases from J, leaving 7 bases between. The CDR3 DNA sequence: TGTGCCACCAGTGAGGGACACAACTATGGCTACACCTTC. Protein product: CATSEGHNYGYTF.

The rearrangement uses TRBV7-9 and TRBJ2-7; 9 bases line up with TRBD2. J lost 6 bases, V lost 1 base, and 10 bases had no gene match. The CDR3 loop spans 16 amino acids. The germline CDR1 and CDR2 sequences are SEHNR and FQNEAQ (reference sequence). The CDR3: CASSLGRGGRAPEQYF. CDR3 coding DNA: TGTGCCAGCAGCTTAGGTAGGGGCGGGAGGGCCCCCGAGCAGTACTTC.